The subject of this entry is one T cell receptor beta chain. Time point noted: blood 2 weeks post-SBRT. Treatment reported: 15 Gy SBRT to primary tumor, nephrectomy 4 weeks later. Germline assignment: CDR1 SGDLS and CDR2 YYNGEE. CDR3 length: 14 residues. J lost 5 bases, V lost 0 bases, and 3 bases had no gene match. Clones were read by immunoSEQ multiplex PCR, and TCRdb kept only the in-frame ones, dropping some. The sample has some 120,000 clones, around 80% seen once. The data originate from a study of radiation and T cells in renal cell carcinoma. The sample here was blood, taken from a patient whose treatment included radiotherapy and nephrectomy. The V call is TRBV9, the J call TRBJ2-3; 7 bases line up with TRBD2. This sequence was found in a man aged 50-59 years with renal cell carcinoma. The CDR3 DNA reads as TGTGCCAGCAGCGTAGTGGGGGGGAAAGATACGCAGTATTTT. As protein: CASSVVGGKDTQYF.